This TCR beta chain was profiled in a study of T cells after somatic rescue of genetic block (dated by TCRdb to the early 2020s). Broadly, across the study: What the study looked at was long-term robustness, specifically in a T-cell system that came about through somatic rescue of a genetic block in T-cell development.

To prepare the library, the immunoSEQ multiplex PCR assay was applied. In TCRdb, the immuneACCESS table is reduced to in-frame sequences with V and J assigned. These tables do not hold every clone; where another copy was compared, an unresolved V gene accounts for under half, and the others remain unexplained. In all, the sample holds roughly 92,000 clones, and 85% to 90% of those were seen once. 1.5% to 2% of the sample is taken by the ten largest. Ends trimmed: V by 1 base, J by 5 bases; bases unmatched to a gene: 8. There are 16 amino acids in the CDR3, from cysteine to phenylalanine inclusive. Only the CDR3 portion is preserved as DNA: 48 bases, with reading frame beginning at the first base. The germline V gene yields SGHTS for CDR1 and YDEGEE for CDR2. Worth noting for this clone: This clone's antigen is unknown. Base-call qualities are not available, and no considerably larger clone is one nucleotide away.

This clonotype was sampled from a woman younger than 30. The sequencing sample was made of peripheral blood mononuclear cells (PBMCs). This sequence uses TRBV5-8 and TRBJ2-4; TRBD1 agrees with 8 junctional bases. The DNA sequence is given as TGTGCCAGCAGCTTGCTAGTTGGGACAGGACAAAACATTCAGTACTTC. Its product reads: CASSLLVGTGQNIQYF.